This T cell receptor (beta chain) was recovered during a study of OX40 agonist ivuxolimab in advanced cancers. Study overall: Earlier treatment with anti-PD-1, anti-PD-L1 or anti-CTLA-4 was permitted, and about 40% had received some.

The study's findings and limits: Doses of 0.1 to 3.0 mg/kg were accompanied by clonal expansion of CD4+ and CD8+ blood T cells by week 6. Antigen specificity of clonally expanded peripheral T cells was not established.

Repertoires were generated with immunoSEQ multiplex PCR, while TCRdb's copy carries only in-frame clones and drops some. Found here are about 38,000 clones, roughly 87% of them singletons; the top ten hold approximately 46%. CDR3 length equals 12 residues. Trimming took off 1 base at V and 10 bases at J, with 5 bases between the two ends. Germline CDR1 LNHDA, CDR2 SQIVND (reference sequence). As regards this clone: Its antigen remains unknown.

The sequencing used CD4+ or CD8+ T cells sorted from blood, collected in a trial of the OX40 agonist ivuxolimab. This receptor was identified in an adult with an advanced solid tumor such as melanoma, head and neck, liver or kidney cancer. The chain combines TRBV19 with TRBJ1-6; D is unresolved. Here the CDR3 DNA reads TGTGCCAGTAGTATAGCCGCATCACCCCTCCACTTT. Its protein product is CASSIAASPLHF.